This T cell receptor (beta chain) was sequenced in a study of blood T cell repertoires in COVID-19. Across the study: T cells, B-cell-depleted T cells, or PBMCs supplied cDNA or gDNA.

The CDR3 is 13 residues long. Germline V gene data show CDR1 as SQVTM and CDR2 as ANQGSEA. The junction had 7 bases not matched to a gene; V was cut back by 4 bases and J by 8 bases. Participants were aged roughly 18 to 89 years, lived in 24 US areas, and enrolled virtually. Clinical histories supplied by participants themselves formed the basis of cohort assignment. Data came from immunoSEQ multiplex PCR; TCRdb stores just in-frame clones and leaves some out. The sample includes 200,000 or so clones, just under 85% of them seen just once. The V gene is TRBV29-1, the J gene TRBJ2-2, with 7 positions matching TRBD2. The TCR was taken from a woman aged 40 to 50 with acute COVID-19. Sequenced input: PBMCs or T cells enriched from blood (not recorded which). DNA for the CDR3: TGCAGCGTTGCCCCATCGGGAGGTGGGGAGCTGTTTTTT. Its protein is CSVAPSGGGELFF.